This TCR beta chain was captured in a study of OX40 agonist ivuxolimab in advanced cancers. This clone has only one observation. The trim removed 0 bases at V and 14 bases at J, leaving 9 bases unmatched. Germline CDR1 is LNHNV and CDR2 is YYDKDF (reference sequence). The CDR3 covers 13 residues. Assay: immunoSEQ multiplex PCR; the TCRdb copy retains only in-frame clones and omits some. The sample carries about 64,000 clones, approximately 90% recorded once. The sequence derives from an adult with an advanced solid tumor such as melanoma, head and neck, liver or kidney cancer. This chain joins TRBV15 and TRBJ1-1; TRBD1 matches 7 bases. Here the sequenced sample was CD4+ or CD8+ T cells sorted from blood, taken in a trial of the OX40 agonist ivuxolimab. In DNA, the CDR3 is TGTGCCACCAGCAGAGATCGGGACAGTACTTTCTTCTTT. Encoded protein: CATSRDRDSTFFF.